The 13 T cell receptor beta chains below come from one sample, sequenced in a study of vaccination effects on CD4 cells after COVID-19. The assay was immunoSEQ multiplex PCR, and TCRdb's table has in-frame clones only and misses some. The sample consists of under 65,000 clones, under 80% of them appearing once. Antigen-specific CD4+ T cells were first expanded with viral peptide pools by the ViraFEST assay and only then sequenced. Around day 10 of culture, CD4+ T cells were separated out. The person's infection with SARS-CoV-2, confirmed by PCR, took place between March and December 2020. These receptors' targets are unknown. This specimen was CD4+ T cells from PBMCs cultured with HIV peptides, taken before COVID-19 vaccination. The sample's subset: HIV-1 Nef peptide pool negative control/reference culture. Every receptor here comes from a human donor who had a prior SARS-CoV-2 infection.

This sequence joins TRBV6-6 and TRBJ2-1; 10 bases fit TRBD2. The germline V gene has CDR1 MNHNY and CDR2 SVGAGI (reference sequence). The CDR3 has 15 amino acids. The ends lost 5 bases at V and 4 bases at J; junction bases unmatched: 5. CDR3 nucleotide sequence: TGTGCCAGCAGTGACCTAGCGGGAGTTTACAATGAGCAGTTCTTC. Translated, it gives CASSDLAGVYNEQFF.

CDR3 coding DNA: TGTGCCAGCTCACCAGCGACGGGAGTGGTGTTTGGCTACGAGCAGTACTTC. Amino acid sequence: CASSPATGVVFGYEQYF. This sequence joins TRBV18 and TRBJ2-7, with a possible D match to TRBD2 (6 bases). Germline V lookup: CDR1 KGHSH, CDR2 LQKENI. The CDR3 is 17 residues long. Trimming took off 2 bases at V and 3 bases at J, with 20 bases between the two ends.

The chain combines TRBV3-1 (or the pseudogene TRBV3-2) with TRBJ1-1; perhaps TRBD1 as D (5 bases). Trimming removed 4 bases at V and 1 base at J, with 13 bases between. The CDR3 is 15 amino acids. Germline CDR1 reads LGHDT; CDR2 reads YNNKEL (reference sequence). The CDR3 region has the DNA TGTGCCAGCAGCCGGGACCCCGATCCGAACACTGAAGCTTTCTTT. This sequence encodes CASSRDPDPNTEAFF.

The chain has TRBV2 and TRBJ1-4; D uncertain. Trimming removed 5 bases from V and 2 bases from J, with 9 bases in between. CDR1 and CDR2 from the germline V gene are SNHLY and FYNNEI. The CDR3 contains 14 residues. The CDR3 DNA follows: TGTGCCAGCAGTAGGTATTCTACTAATGAAAAACTGTTTTTT. Protein product: CASSRYSTNEKLFF.

This clone was seen a handful of times. The V gene is TRBV7-2, the J gene TRBJ2-3, with a possible D match to TRBD1 (6 bases). Per germline, CDR1 SGHTA and CDR2 FQGNSA. V was pared by 2 bases and J by 3 bases, with 9 bases between. This CDR3 has 14 residues. The CDR3 region is CASSLFRGTDTQYF. In DNA, the CDR3 is TGTGCCAGCAGCTTATTTAGGGGGACAGATACGCAGTATTTT.

The rearrangement joins TRBV1 to TRBJ2-7; the D call TRBD1 from the table was never checked on the DNA. TRBV1 is noted as a pseudogene. CDR3 length: 17 amino acids. The CDR3 loop reads CTSSQDPTGGLTYEQYF. The CDR3, as DNA: TGCACCAGCAGCCAAGATCCCACAGGGGGTCTTACGTACGAGCAGTACTTC.

V and J are TRBV5-4 and TRBJ2-7; perhaps TRBD2 as D (5 bases). Germline values: CDR1 SGHNT, CDR2 YYREEE (reference sequence). V lost 1 base and J 6 bases, leaving 17 bases between the germline ends. CDR3 length: 15 residues. The CDR3: CASSLRSGLLREQYF. The CDR3 DNA follows: TGTGCCAGCAGCTTGAGGTCAGGACTTCTTCGCGAGCAGTACTTC.

V and J are TRBV10-3 and TRBJ2-5; possibly TRBD2 for D (6 bases). Deletions cut 10 bases from V and 1 base from J, with 16 bases between. The CDR3 is 14 residues long. The V gene's germline CDR1 is ENHRY and CDR2 SYGVKD. The DNA for the CDR3 is TGTGCCACCGCTACCTCACTAGCCCAAGAGACCCAGTACTTC. Protein sequence: CATATSLAQETQYF.

This rearrangement joins TRBV5-1 to TRBJ2-3; 9 bases are shared with TRBD2. Germline V gene data show CDR1 as SGHRS and CDR2 as YFSETQ. CDR3 size: 16 residues. V was pared by 0 bases and J by 7 bases, with 9 bases of the junction left unmatched. Here the CDR3 reads CASSLEFSSGANTQYF. Written as DNA, the CDR3 is TGCGCCAGCAGCTTGGAATTTTCTAGCGGGGCAAATACGCAGTATTTT.

This clone appeared once. The chain is built from TRBV5-4 and TRBJ2-7; 9 nucleotides line up with TRBD2. This CDR3 is 15 amino acids long. J was trimmed by 4 bases and V by 3 bases; bases with no gene match: 8. The germline gives CDR1 SGHNT, CDR2 YYREEE (reference sequence). DNA of the CDR3: TGTGCCAGCAGCTATAGCGGGAGCCGATCTTACGAGCAGTACTTC. Amino acid sequence: CASSYSGSRSYEQYF.

The chain joins TRBV2 to TRBJ2-5; D is possibly TRBD1 or TRBD2 (5 bases each). V was trimmed by 8 bases and J by 5 bases, leaving 18 bases between them. Looked up from germline, CDR1 is SNHLY and CDR2 is FYNNEI. This CDR3 is 14 amino acids long. CDR3 in DNA: TGTGCCAGCGATGCCCGGGGCGCCGGGGAGACCCAGTACTTC. It yields the protein CASDARGAGETQYF.

The V gene is TRBV15, the J gene TRBJ2-5; D not certain. This CDR3 has 14 residues. With 0 bases removed from V and 8 bases from J, the gap between germline ends came to 13 bases. Germline V gene lookup returns CDR1 LNHNV and CDR2 YYDKDF (reference sequence). In nucleotides, the CDR3 is TGTGCCACCAGCAGAGATCCCTCGCTAGGAACCCAGTACTTC. This gives the protein CATSRDPSLGTQYF. Supplemented by reference TRBV15 and TRBJ2-5, the full variable domain reads DAMVIQNPRYQVTQFGKPVTLSCSQTLNHNVMYWYQQKSSQAPKLLFHYYDKDFNNEADTPDNFQSRRPNTSFCFLDIRSPGLGDTAMYLCATSRDPSLGTQYFGPGTRLLVL.

The CDR3, as DNA: TGTGCCACCGCCCGGGGTCCTAGCGGGAGTTATACGCAGTATTTT. Amino acids: CATARGPSGSYTQYF. The V call is TRBV11-2, the J call TRBJ2-3, with TRBD2 matching over 10 bases. Unmatched junction bases numbered 14, after V lost 10 bases and J lost 7 bases. From germline, CDR1 is SGHAT and CDR2 FQNNGV. The CDR3 spans 15 residues.